One and the same sample provided the 30 T cell receptor beta chains below, sequenced in a study of vaccination and CD4 T cells after COVID-19. MiXCR, run by TCRdb on the PCR reads, gives a single entry per CDR3 protein. This sample has some 22,000 distinct CDR3 sequences, with under 65% found just once. Specimen: CD4+ T cells from blood, collected before SARS-CoV-2 vaccination. These receptors all come from a human donor who had recovered from COVID-19.

The chain has TRBV30 and TRBJ2-5; unclear D gene. From germline, CDR1 is GTSNPN and CDR2 SVGIG (reference sequence). Trimming left V 0 bases short and J 5 bases short, with 4 bases between. CDR3 size: 11 residues. This chain's CDR3 is CAWSVIETQYF. CDR3 nucleotide sequence: TGTGCCTGGAGTGTAATTGAGACCCAGTACTTC.

The rearrangement uses TRBV6-1 and TRBJ2-5; 8 nucleotides line up with TRBD2. This CDR3 has 16 residues. V trimming: 6 bases; J trimming: 0 bases; junction bases outside the gene matches: 9. CDR1 MNHNS and CDR2 SASEGT come from the germline V gene. The CDR3 protein is CASRGHGGGYQETQYF. Here the CDR3 DNA reads TGTGCCAGCAGGGGGCACGGCGGGGGGTACCAAGAGACCCAGTACTTC.

V is TRBV6-4 and J is TRBJ2-3; tentative D call: TRBD1 (5 bases). The germline V and J ends were trimmed by 6 bases and 8 bases, with 15 bases remaining between them. CDR1 and CDR2 from the germline V gene are MRHNA and SNTAGT. This CDR3 has 13 amino acids. The DNA for the CDR3 is TGTGCCAGCAGCGCAGGGCCCGCCGGTACGCAGTATTTT. Translation: CASSAGPAGTQYF.

This sequence joins TRBV28 and TRBJ1-5, with 11 bases aligning to TRBD1. The CDR3 sequence is 15 residues long. V shed 6 bases and J 6 bases; nucleotides not matched to a gene: 7. Germline CDR1 reads MDHEN; CDR2 reads SYDVKM. CDR3 nucleotide sequence: TGTGCCAGCAGCCTTCGGACAGGGGGCTTTCAGCCCCAGCATTTT. It codes for CASSLRTGGFQPQHF.

This chain joins TRBV7-9 and TRBJ1-1; no clear D. V lost 1 base, J lost 2 bases, and 8 bases lay in between. This CDR3 contains 14 residues. Germline V gives CDR1 SEHNR, CDR2 FQNEAQ (reference sequence). CDR3 loop: CASSLGQYNTEAFF. CDR3 nucleotides: TGTGCCAGCAGCTTAGGTCAGTATAACACTGAAGCTTTCTTT.

This clonotype was seen more than once but under ten times. The chain employs TRBV7-9 and TRBJ2-1; D ambiguous. There are 12 residues in the CDR3. The V and J ends lost 1 base and 11 bases respectively, with 9 bases between them. Germline CDR1 reads SEHNR; CDR2 reads FQNEAQ (reference sequence). DNA of the CDR3: TGTGCCAGCAGCTTAGAGACACCAAAGCAGTTCTTC. Protein sequence: CASSLETPKQFF.

The CDR3 coding sequence is TGCGCCAGCAGCCAAGCACCAGGGGGCTCGGAGCAGCCCCAGCATTTT. Its translation: CASSQAPGGSEQPQHF. The gene calls are TRBV4-1 and TRBJ1-5; 8 positions agree with TRBD1. Trimming cost V 1 base and J 7 bases; bases outside gene matches: 9. Germline-derived CDR1 and CDR2 are MGHRA and YSYEKL. CDR3 size: 16 residues.

V and J are TRBV20-1 and TRBJ2-7; 11 bases agree with TRBD2. Losses at the gene ends were 8 bases for V and 8 bases for J; bases not matched to a gene: 17. Per germline, CDR1 DFQATT and CDR2 SNEGSKA (reference sequence). The CDR3 covers 15 residues. CDR3 amino acids: CSLHISGLAGPKQYF. The CDR3 DNA reads as TGCAGTCTACATATTTCCGGACTAGCGGGTCCCAAGCAGTACTTC.

CDR3 protein: CASSSSGPPYEQYF. The CDR3 nucleotides are TGCGCCAGCAGCAGTTCCGGGCCTCCCTACGAGCAGTACTTC. The chain employs TRBV5-1 and TRBJ2-7; D is unclear. This CDR3 is 14 amino acids long. Trimming stripped 4 bases from V and 2 bases from J, with 13 bases between. Germline V gene lookup returns CDR1 SGHRS and CDR2 YFSETQ.

The V gene is TRBV28, the J gene TRBJ2-6; 9 bases are shared with TRBD1. The germline V gene encodes CDR1 MDHEN and CDR2 SYDVKM. V dropped 2 bases and J dropped 0; count of bases not matched to a gene: 8. CDR3 length equals 19 residues. The CDR3 coding sequence is TGTGCCAGCAGTTTAGTCGGACAGGGGATACCCTCTGGGGCCAACGTCCTGACTTTC. It yields the protein CASSLVGQGIPSGANVLTF.

The rearrangement joins TRBV2 to TRBJ1-5; D not resolved. CDR1 is SNHLY, CDR2 FYNNEI, per germline. Trimming pared 2 bases from V and 0 bases from J, leaving 14 bases between. This CDR3 has 17 amino acids. The CDR3 sequence: CASSELSHKTSNQPQHF. DNA of the CDR3: TGTGCCAGCAGTGAATTATCTCACAAAACTAGCAATCAGCCCCAGCATTTT.

The chain combines TRBV19 with TRBJ2-1, with TRBD2 matching 8 bases. Germline lookup yields CDR1 LNHDA and CDR2 SQIVND (reference sequence). V shed 5 bases, J shed 5 bases, and the junction held 11 bases outside the gene matches. This CDR3 is built from 16 residues. The CDR3 bases are TGTGCCAGTAGTTTGGCTAGCGGGTGGTACGACAATGAGCAGTTCTTC. Protein sequence: CASSLASGWYDNEQFF.

This clonotype came up once. This rearrangement joins TRBV20-1 to TRBJ2-7; TRBD1 aligns across 11 bases. Germline V CDR1 and CDR2: DFQATT, SNEGSKA (reference sequence). With 6 bases clipped from V and 4 bases from J, the junction kept 11 bases outside the gene matches. The CDR3 length is 15 residues. For the CDR3, the DNA is TGCAGTGCCTATCCCCCGGGACAGGGGGAATACGAGCAGTACTTC. It yields the protein CSAYPPGQGEYEQYF.

The chain combines TRBV27 with TRBJ2-3; possibly TRBD2 for D (5 bases). This CDR3 is built from 13 residues. Germline V gene data show CDR1 as MNHEY and CDR2 as SMNVEV (reference sequence). V was trimmed by 10 bases and J by 1 base, leaving 12 bases between them. The CDR3 loop reads CATRGSGTDTQYF. CDR3 coding DNA: TGTGCCACCAGAGGGAGCGGCACAGATACGCAGTATTTT.

The chain uses TRBV6-1 and TRBJ1-1; 7 bases are a match to TRBD1. Germline V gene lookup returns CDR1 MNHNS and CDR2 SASEGT. Germline trimming cut 7 bases from V and 3 bases from J; bases unmatched to any gene: 8. CDR3 length: 14 amino acids. CDR3 nucleotides: TGTGCCAGCAAGGACAGGAGAACCTACACTGAAGCTTTCTTT. Protein: CASKDRRTYTEAFF.

This clonotype appeared a single time. The chain recombines TRBV7-8 with TRBJ2-7; 7 positions match TRBD1. The V and J ends lost 5 bases and 3 bases, in that order; junction bases with no gene match: 10. The CDR3 has 15 amino acids. In germline, CDR1 is SGHVS, CDR2 FQNEAQ. The chain's CDR3 is CASSRQTGENYEQYF. In DNA, the CDR3 is TGTGCCAGCAGCCGCCAAACAGGGGAAAACTACGAGCAGTACTTC.

The V and J genes are TRBV30 and TRBJ1-1; tentative D call: TRBD1 (5 bases). Trimming left V 0 bases short and J 2 bases short, with 13 bases between. Germline V CDR1 and CDR2: GTSNPN, SVGIG (reference sequence). This CDR3 contains 15 residues. The CDR3 reads CAWSVSWTSNTEAFF. CDR3 DNA sequence: TGTGCCTGGAGTGTATCCTGGACAAGTAACACTGAAGCTTTCTTT.

This clonotype has just a few counts. The chain recombines TRBV20-1 with TRBJ1-1; no clear D. Germline CDR1 and CDR2: DFQATT and SNEGSKA (reference sequence). The CDR3 is made up of 12 amino acids. V gave up 6 bases and J gave up 1 base, with 9 bases separating them. The CDR3 DNA reads as TGCAGTGCGCAACGGGGGAACACTGAAGCTTTCTTT. Its protein product is CSAQRGNTEAFF.

The chain carries TRBV27 and TRBJ2-7; D is uncertain. The CDR3 loop spans 14 amino acids. V was clipped by 2 bases and J by 0 bases, with 8 bases between them. The germline CDR1 and CDR2 sequences are MNHEY and SMNVEV (reference sequence). The CDR3 sequence: CASSLRPDSYEQYF. CDR3 coding DNA: TGTGCCAGCAGTTTACGGCCGGACTCCTACGAGCAGTACTTC.

This clonotype was detected only a few times. The chain joins TRBV2 to TRBJ2-5; 10 nucleotides match TRBD2. Germline V lookup: CDR1 SNHLY, CDR2 FYNNEI. The CDR3 spans 15 residues. The J segment lost 2 bases and the V segment lost 10 bases, leaving 10 bases of the junction unmatched. The CDR3 DNA reads as TGTGCCATCCAAGGACTAGCGGATATTCAAGAGACCCAGTACTTC. Its protein is CAIQGLADIQETQYF.

This clonotype was picked up a small number of times. The CDR3 protein is CASSKLGDRASLLGWPQHF. Here the CDR3 DNA reads TGTGCCAGCAGCAAACTAGGGGACAGGGCATCCCTTCTAGGTTGGCCCCAGCATTTT. The chain is built from TRBV21-1 and TRBJ1-5; TRBD1, as called in the table, went unchecked against the DNA. TRBV21-1 is a pseudogene segment. The CDR3 runs to 19 residues.

The chain has TRBV20-1 and TRBJ2-1; 8 bases match TRBD2. From germline, CDR1 is DFQATT and CDR2 SNEGSKA (reference sequence). V shed 0 bases and J 3 bases; nucleotides not matched to a gene: 7. This CDR3 has 16 amino acids. The CDR3: CSAREGSGENYNEQFF. CDR3 nucleotides: TGCAGTGCTAGAGAGGGTAGCGGGGAAAACTACAATGAGCAGTTCTTC.

The chain recombines TRBV20-1 with TRBJ2-2; 8 bases match TRBD1. CDR1 and CDR2 from the germline V gene are DFQATT and SNEGSKA (reference sequence). V dropped 1 base and J dropped 6; count of bases not matched to a gene: 4. The CDR3 is made up of 14 amino acids. The CDR3 DNA follows: TGCAGTGCTAGAGTGACAGGGGAAGCCGGGGAGCTGTTTTTT. Translating it yields CSARVTGEAGELFF.

The chain joins TRBV12-3 or TRBV12-4 to TRBJ2-5; possibly TRBD1 for D (5 bases). This CDR3 spans 14 amino acids. Trimming pared 8 bases from V and 1 base from J, leaving 14 bases between. In DNA form, the CDR3 reads TGTGCCAGCGGGGCGTTAACCGTCCAAGAGACCCAGTACTTC. Its protein product is CASGALTVQETQYF.

In this sample, this clonotype turned up a few times. The chain links TRBV15 to TRBJ1-2; the match to TRBD1 covers 7 bases. This CDR3 spans 15 amino acids. The V gene's germline CDR1 is LNHNV and CDR2 YYDKDF (reference sequence). V lost 3 bases and J lost 4; bases outside the gene matches: 8. CDR3 nucleotides: TGTGCCACCAGCAGGGTCTCCGGGACAGCCTATGGCTACACCTTC. Protein product: CATSRVSGTAYGYTF. The variable domain in full, with the rest retrieved from reference TRBV15 and TRBJ1-2, is DAMVIQNPRYQVTQFGKPVTLSCSQTLNHNVMYWYQQKSSQAPKLLFHYYDKDFNNEADTPDNFQSRRPNTSFCFLDIRSPGLGDTAMYLCATSRVSGTAYGYTFGSGTRLTVV.

The J gene is TRBJ2-7, the V gene TRBV10-3, with D unresolved. This CDR3 is built from 13 residues. The V gene's germline CDR1 is ENHRY and CDR2 SYGVKD. V dropped 3 bases and J dropped 0 bases, with 6 bases sitting between them. The CDR3 is CAISEGNSYEQYF. CDR3 in DNA: TGTGCCATCAGTGAAGGGAACTCCTACGAGCAGTACTTC.

This sequence joins TRBV7-9 and TRBJ1-3; 7 bases map to TRBD1. This CDR3 is built from 16 residues. Looked up from germline, CDR1 is SEHNR and CDR2 is FQNEAQ (reference sequence). The junction had 7 bases not matched to a gene; V was cut back by 5 bases and J by 0 bases. This chain's CDR3 is CASSRWTGLSGNTIYF. The CDR3 DNA is TGTGCCAGCAGCCGATGGACAGGCCTCTCTGGAAACACCATATATTTT. The variable domain in full, with the rest retrieved from reference TRBV7-9 and TRBJ1-3, is DTGVSQNPRHKITKRGQNVTFRCDPISEHNRLYWYRQTLGQGPEFLTYFQNEAQLEKSRLLSDRFSAERPKGSFSTLEIQRTEQGDSAMYLCASSRWTGLSGNTIYFGEGSWLTVV.

V gene TRBV6-5 combines with J gene TRBJ1-1; 7 bases agree with TRBD1. V lost 1 base to trimming and J lost 4 bases; unmatched junction nucleotides: 6. This CDR3 has 15 residues. Germline lookup yields CDR1 MNHEY and CDR2 SVGAGI. The CDR3 bases are TGTGCCAGCAGTTACTTCAGGGGGGCTGGCACTGAAGCTTTCTTT. Encoded protein: CASSYFRGAGTEAFF.

This clonotype was detected once. The J gene is TRBJ2-1, the V gene TRBV20-1; no firm D call. The CDR3 runs to 11 residues. Germline V gene data show CDR1 as DFQATT and CDR2 as SNEGSKA (reference sequence). Deletions cut 2 bases from V and 8 bases from J, with 7 bases between. This CDR3 is CSARRLDEQFF. The CDR3 DNA follows: TGCAGTGCTAGACGGCTAGATGAGCAGTTCTTC.

The chain combines TRBV6-5 with TRBJ2-3; possibly TRBD2 for D (6 bases). This CDR3 has 16 amino acids. Per the germline V gene, CDR1 is MNHEY and CDR2 is SVGAGI. V gave up 2 bases and J gave up 3 bases, with 15 bases separating them. The CDR3 DNA is TGTGCCAGCAGTTACGGAGGCGGGGCAGGGACAGATACGCAGTATTTT. It codes for CASSYGGGAGTDTQYF.